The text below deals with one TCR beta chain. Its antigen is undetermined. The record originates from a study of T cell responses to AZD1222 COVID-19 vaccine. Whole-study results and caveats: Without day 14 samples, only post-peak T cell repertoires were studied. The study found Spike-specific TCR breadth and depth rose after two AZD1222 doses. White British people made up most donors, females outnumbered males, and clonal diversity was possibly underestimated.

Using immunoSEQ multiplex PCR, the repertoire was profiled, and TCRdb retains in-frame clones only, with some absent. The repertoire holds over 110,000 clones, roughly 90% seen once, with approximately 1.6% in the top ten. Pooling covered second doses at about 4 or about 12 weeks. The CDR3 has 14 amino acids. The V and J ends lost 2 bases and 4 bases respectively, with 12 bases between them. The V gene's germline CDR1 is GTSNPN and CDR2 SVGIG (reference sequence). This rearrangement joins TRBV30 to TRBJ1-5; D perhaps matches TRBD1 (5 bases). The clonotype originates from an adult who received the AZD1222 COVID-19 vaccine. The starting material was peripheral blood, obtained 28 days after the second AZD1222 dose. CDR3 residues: CAWSTGTTNQPQHF. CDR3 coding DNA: TGTGCCTGGAGTACCGGGACCACAAATCAGCCCCAGCATTTT.